A single sample gave rise to the 4 T cell receptor beta chains below, sequenced in a study of cytotoxic CD8 clonotypes in ibrutinib-treated CLL (dated by TCRdb to the early 2020s). Taken with the paper, the label for time point translates to: progressive disease on ibrutinib. The library was produced with the immunoSEQ multiplex PCR assay. TCRdb took this table from immuneACCESS and kept in-frame rearrangements with V and J called. Such tables lack part of the clones; where checked against another copy, unresolved V genes explain under half of the gap, and the rest is unexplained. The sample table records 53,000 or so clones; approximately 54% of these occur just once. Approximately 24% of the sample is in the top ten clones. This sample comprised PBMCs, obtained at disease progression, from a patient treated with ibrutinib. These receptor sequences come from a human donor with chronic lymphocytic leukemia.

This chain connects TRBV18 to TRBJ2-1, with 8 bases that match TRBD1. The CDR3 length is 15 residues. Germline V gene data show CDR1 as KGHSH and CDR2 as LQKENI. Losses at the gene ends were 5 bases for V and 7 bases for J; bases not matched to a gene: 10. The CDR3 sequence is CASSEGQATGNEQFF. The CDR3 region has the DNA TGTGCCAGCTCAGAGGGACAGGCGACGGGGAATGAGCAGTTCTTC.

The V and J genes are TRBV27 and TRBJ1-2, with 11 bases that match TRBD1. V was clipped by 4 bases and J by 7 bases; unmatched bases: 11. CDR3 length: 16 residues. In germline, CDR1 is MNHEY, CDR2 SMNVEV (reference sequence). This chain's CDR3 is CASSSGTGGEFGGYTF. The CDR3, as DNA: TGTGCCAGCAGTTCCGGGACAGGGGGTGAATTTGGTGGCTACACCTTC.

The rearrangement links TRBV5-1 to TRBJ2-1; 11 positions agree with TRBD2. CDR3 size: 14 residues. Per germline, CDR1 SGHRS and CDR2 YFSETQ. V shed 4 bases, J shed 10 bases, and the junction held 7 bases outside the gene matches. The DNA of the CDR3 is TGCGCCAGCAGCATGACTAGCGGGGCATTGGAGCAGTTCTTC. This codes for CASSMTSGALEQFF.

This clone came up a few times. This chain links TRBV30 with TRBJ1-1; TRBD1 is a possible D gene (5 bases). From germline, CDR1 is GTSNPN and CDR2 SVGIG (reference sequence). CDR3 length: 11 residues. V shed 7 bases and J shed 5 bases, with 11 bases lying between them. The CDR3 DNA follows: TGTGCCTTGTCCGGGGGGACTGAAGCTTTCTTT. Translating it yields CALSGGTEAFF.